A single T cell receptor beta chain is shown here with its context. Original processing notes: Amplification of reference gene primers provided the estimated nucleated cell counts. Sequencing was performed with immunoSEQ multiplex PCR; in TCRdb, only in-frame clones are kept and a portion is missing. V, J and clone size are those of that table, while D and trimming were read from the DNA. The repertoire holds more than 120,000 clones, with 70% to 90% as singletons. This CDR3 has 18 amino acids. V gave up 4 bases and J gave up 2 bases; unmatched junction bases: 11. The germline V gene has CDR1 LGHDT and CDR2 YNNKEL (reference sequence). The data were taken from a study of blood T cell repertoires in COVID-19. In the study overall: COVID-19 samples, acute and convalescent, were from the United States, Italy and Spain. Sample material is recorded as cDNA or gDNA derived from T cells, B-cell-depleted T cells, or PBMCs.

The clonotype was recovered from a human donor in a cohort sampled during active COVID-19. Material: peripheral blood. The chain has TRBV3-1 (or the pseudogene TRBV3-2) and TRBJ2-3, with 11 bases identical to TRBD2. CDR3 loop: CASSPRTSGFSPTDTQYF. The CDR3 DNA reads as TGTGCCAGCAGCCCCCGGACTAGCGGGTTCTCCCCCACAGATACGCAGTATTTT.